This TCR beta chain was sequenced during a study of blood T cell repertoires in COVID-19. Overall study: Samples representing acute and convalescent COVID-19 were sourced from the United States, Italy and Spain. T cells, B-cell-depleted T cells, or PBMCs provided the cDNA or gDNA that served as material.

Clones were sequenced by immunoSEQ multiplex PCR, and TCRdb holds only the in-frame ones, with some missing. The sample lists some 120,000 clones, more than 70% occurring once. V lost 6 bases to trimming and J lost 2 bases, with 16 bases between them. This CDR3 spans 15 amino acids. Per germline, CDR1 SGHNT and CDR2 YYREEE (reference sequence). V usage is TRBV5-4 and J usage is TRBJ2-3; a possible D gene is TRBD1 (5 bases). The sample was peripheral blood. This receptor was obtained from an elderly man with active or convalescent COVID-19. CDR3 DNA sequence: TGTGCCAGCACCCAATCAGGGTCTGACACAGATACGCAGTATTTT. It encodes CASTQSGSDTDTQYF.